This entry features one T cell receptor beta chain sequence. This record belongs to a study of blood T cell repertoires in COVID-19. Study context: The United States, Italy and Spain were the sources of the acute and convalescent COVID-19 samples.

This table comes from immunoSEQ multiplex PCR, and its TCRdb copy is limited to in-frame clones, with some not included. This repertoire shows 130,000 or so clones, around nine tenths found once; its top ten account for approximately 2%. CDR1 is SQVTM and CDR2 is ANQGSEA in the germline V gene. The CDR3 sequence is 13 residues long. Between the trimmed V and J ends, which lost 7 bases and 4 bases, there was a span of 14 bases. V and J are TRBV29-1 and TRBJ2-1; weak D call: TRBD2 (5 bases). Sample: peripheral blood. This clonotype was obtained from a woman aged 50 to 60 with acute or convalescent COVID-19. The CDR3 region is CSGRITEYNEQFF. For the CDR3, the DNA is TGCAGCGGGAGGATAACAGAATACAATGAGCAGTTCTTC.